Presented here are 27 T cell receptor beta chains from one specimen sequenced in a study of response to subunit inactivated influenza vaccine. TCRdb re-called the RT-PCR reads through MiXCR, storing one row per CDR3 protein. The data show 500,000 or so distinct CDR3 sequences, around 9.9% seen once. The sequenced sample was PBMCs from blood, obtained 45 days after vaccination. These receptors were obtained from a man aged 45-60 years who received an inactivated influenza vaccine.

This clonotype came up a few times. V gene TRBV24-1 combines with J gene TRBJ2-3; unclear D gene. V lost 3 bases and J 5 bases, leaving 8 bases between the germline ends. The CDR3 sequence is 13 residues long. Germline CDR1 and CDR2: KGHDR and SFDVKD. The CDR3 spells CATSDHNVDTQYF. CDR3 bases: TGTGCCACCAGTGATCATAACGTAGATACGCAGTATTTT.

This clonotype has only a few counts. This chain links TRBV18 with TRBJ2-3; D could derive from TRBD1 or TRBD2 (6 bases each). Looked up from germline, CDR1 is KGHSH and CDR2 is LQKENI. This CDR3 has 15 residues. V was pared by 1 base and J by 5 bases, with 13 bases between. The CDR3 nucleotides are TGTGCCAGCTCACCACGGAGGGGGTATGAAGATACGCAGTATTTT. Translating gives CASSPRRGYEDTQYF.

This clonotype was found many times. The rearrangement links TRBV7-9 to TRBJ2-1; D possibly corresponds to TRBD2 (7 bases). Germline CDR1 and CDR2: SEHNR and FQNEAQ (reference sequence). This CDR3 is 17 amino acids long. Trimming took off 4 bases at V and 0 bases at J, with 16 bases between the two ends. The CDR3 is CASSSRGARGSYNEQFF. CDR3 coding DNA: TGTGCCAGCAGCTCTCGGGGGGCTCGGGGCTCCTACAATGAGCAGTTCTTC.

This clonotype has ten or more counts. The rearrangement joins TRBV12-3 or TRBV12-4 to TRBJ1-1; no definite D call. The CDR3 sequence is 19 residues long. V lost 7 bases and J lost 0, with 27 bases in between. The CDR3 sequence: CASTNTGRVHNLMNTEAFF. In nucleotides, the CDR3 is TGTGCCAGCACCAACACGGGGAGAGTACACAACCTAATGAACACTGAAGCTTTCTTT.

The rearrangement joins TRBV20-1 to TRBJ2-3; TRBD2 matches at 10 bases. Trimming took 7 bases from V and 4 from J; bases not matched to a gene: 8. The germline V gene has CDR1 DFQATT and CDR2 SNEGSKA (reference sequence). This CDR3 spans 14 amino acids. In DNA, the CDR3 is TGCAGTGAAAGCTTAGCGGGGGGACCAGATACGCAGTATTTT. Protein product: CSESLAGGPDTQYF.

This sequence joins TRBV6-1 and TRBJ2-1; no reliable D call. Germline-derived CDR1 and CDR2 are MNHNS and SASEGT. The CDR3 length is 14 residues. V shed 6 bases and J shed 2 bases, with 11 bases lying between them. CDR3 amino acids: CASSRVGAYNEQFF. The CDR3 coding sequence is TGTGCCAGCAGCCGCGTTGGGGCCTACAATGAGCAGTTCTTC.

The chain has TRBV4-1 and TRBJ2-1, with 7 bases lining up with TRBD2. V shed 2 bases and J 5 bases; nucleotides not matched to a gene: 15. This CDR3 region has 18 residues. Germline V gene sequence: CDR1 MGHRA, CDR2 YSYEKL. CDR3 sequence: CASSQLNGPRGVHNEQFF. The CDR3 coding sequence is TGCGCCAGCAGCCAACTTAATGGGCCCCGGGGGGTCCACAATGAGCAGTTCTTC.

This clonotype appeared a few times. The V call is TRBV24-1, the J call TRBJ2-5; TRBD1 or TRBD2 may be the D gene (5 bases each). CDR3 size: 14 residues. Germline CDR1 is KGHDR and CDR2 is SFDVKD. V was trimmed by 9 bases and J by 4 bases, leaving 17 bases between them. CDR3: CATSWTGDGETQYF. The CDR3 DNA reads as TGTGCCACCTCCTGGACTGGGGACGGAGAGACCCAGTACTTC.

Only a few counts were recorded for this clonotype. V gene TRBV7-2 combines with J gene TRBJ2-7; D is undetermined. Trimming cost V 5 bases and J 2 bases, with 13 bases left between them. The CDR3 is 14 residues long. Germline CDR1 and CDR2: SGHTA and FQGNSA. The CDR3 nucleotides are TGTGCCAGCAGCCGGTCCTTGGGAACCTACGAGCAGTACTTC. It encodes CASSRSLGTYEQYF.

This clonotype has more than one count but fewer than ten. The chain has TRBV6-2 or TRBV6-3 and TRBJ2-7, with 7 bases fitting TRBD2. Germline values: CDR1 MNHEY, CDR2 SVGEGT. V was clipped by 5 bases and J by 0 bases; unmatched bases: 4. This CDR3 spans 14 amino acids. The CDR3 nucleotides read TGTGCCAGCAGTCGCTCGGGAGGCTCCTACGAGCAGTACTTC. Translated: CASSRSGGSYEQYF.

This clonotype was counted a few times. Here the CDR3 reads CASSQPSTTGELFF. The CDR3 DNA follows: TGCGCCAGCAGCCAGCCTTCGACCACCGGGGAGCTGTTTTTT. This sequence joins TRBV5-1 and TRBJ2-2; D unclear. Germline V gives CDR1 SGHRS, CDR2 YFSETQ. V lost 4 bases and J lost 4, with 11 bases in between. CDR3 length: 14 amino acids.

This clonotype has ten or more counts. This rearrangement joins TRBV5-1 to TRBJ2-7; D is undetermined. Germline values: CDR1 SGHRS, CDR2 YFSETQ. This CDR3 has 16 amino acids. Trimming cost V 0 bases and J 0 bases, with 13 bases left between them. Here the CDR3 DNA reads TGCGCCAGCAGCTTGGAGGCACGGAAAAACTCCTACGAGCAGTACTTC. Amino acids: CASSLEARKNSYEQYF. Looking up the rest from reference TRBV5-1 and TRBJ2-7 gives the full variable domain: KAGVTQTPRYLIKTRGQQVTLSCSPISGHRSVSWYQQTPGQGLQFLFEYFSETQRNKGNFPGRFSGRQFSNSRSEMNVSTLELGDSALYLCASSLEARKNSYEQYFGPGTRLTVT.

This clonotype showed up just a few times. The genes are TRBV12-3 or TRBV12-4 and TRBJ2-1; 9 nucleotides align to TRBD2. The CDR3 is 12 amino acids. V lost 6 bases and J lost 12; bases outside the gene matches: 6. The CDR3, as DNA: TGTGCCAGCAGGGCCGGGACTAGCACGCAGTTCTTC. This translates into CASRAGTSTQFF.

This clonotype was seen only a few times. The chain couples TRBV14 to TRBJ2-5, with 8 bases identical to TRBD1. CDR3 length: 15 residues. Germline V gives CDR1 SGHDN, CDR2 FVKESK. Losses at the gene ends were 3 bases for V and 6 bases for J; bases not matched to a gene: 9. The CDR3: CASSQSQGAKKTQYF. CDR3 nucleotides: TGTGCCAGCAGCCAGTCTCAGGGGGCTAAGAAGACCCAGTACTTC.

This clonotype was observed many times. V usage is TRBV7-6 and J usage is TRBJ2-3; TRBD2 matches 7 bases. The CDR3 totals 17 residues. V was pared by 1 base and J by 1 base, with 8 bases of the junction left unmatched. The germline V gene encodes CDR1 SGHVS and CDR2 FNYEAQ. CDR3 loop: CASSLGWGGTRTDTQYF. The DNA for the CDR3 is TGTGCCAGCAGCTTAGGGTGGGGGGGAACTCGCACAGATACGCAGTATTTT.

The CDR3: CSALAGGPVRTQYF. Here the CDR3 DNA reads TGCAGTGCTCTTGCGGGAGGGCCAGTTCGGACCCAGTACTTC. The chain has TRBV20-1 and TRBJ2-5; 9 nucleotides match TRBD2. Per germline, CDR1 DFQATT and CDR2 SNEGSKA (reference sequence). V was pared by 5 bases and J by 7 bases, with 11 bases of the junction left unmatched. This CDR3 region has 14 residues.

This chain links TRBV10-1 with TRBJ1-1; no firm D call. The V gene's germline CDR1 is WNHNN and CDR2 SYGVQD (reference sequence). The CDR3 is made up of 15 amino acids. The ends were cut back, 0 bases at V and 1 base at J, with 9 bases in the middle. CDR3 in amino acids: CASSESLLANTEAFF. In DNA form, the CDR3 reads TGCGCCAGCAGTGAGTCGCTTCTGGCGAACACTGAAGCTTTCTTT.

This clonotype turned up a few times. This rearrangement joins TRBV4-1 to TRBJ2-5, with D unresolved. In germline, CDR1 is MGHRA, CDR2 YSYEKL. This CDR3 region has 12 residues. V was cut by 2 bases and J by 3 bases, with 4 bases left in between. CDR3: CASSQREETQYF. CDR3 DNA: TGCGCCAGCAGCCAAAGGGAAGAGACCCAGTACTTC.

This clonotype was counted a few times. The V and J genes are TRBV9 and TRBJ2-5; TRBD2 matches at 7 bases. Germline CDR1 reads SGDLS; CDR2 reads YYNGEE. The V gene end was trimmed by 2 bases and the J gene end by 3 bases; junction bases not matched to a gene: 4. This CDR3 spans 14 amino acids. The CDR3 loop reads CASSVGGRKETQYF. In nucleotides, the CDR3 is TGTGCCAGCAGCGTTGGCGGGAGAAAAGAGACCCAGTACTTC.

The chain combines TRBV20-1 with TRBJ1-5; D is perhaps TRBD1 (6 bases). The germline V and J ends were trimmed by 2 bases and 1 base, with 24 bases remaining between them. The germline V gene encodes CDR1 DFQATT and CDR2 SNEGSKA (reference sequence). The CDR3 runs to 19 residues. The CDR3 nucleotides read TGCAGTGCTAGAAGTCGGCGGCAGGGTAAGGGGGGGAGCAATCAGCCCCAGCATTTT. This sequence encodes CSARSRRQGKGGSNQPQHF.

This clonotype appeared a few times. V and J are TRBV21-1 and TRBJ2-5; the table's D call of TRBD1 was not tested on the DNA. TRBV21-1 is reported as a pseudogene. The CDR3 has 15 amino acids. This CDR3 is CASSKGGQERETQYF. As DNA, the CDR3 is TGTGCCAGCAGCAAAGGTGGACAGGAGAGGGAGACCCAGTACTTC.

The chain combines TRBV4-3 with TRBJ2-7, with TRBD2 matching 10 bases. There are 15 residues in the CDR3. CDR1 and CDR2 from the germline V gene are LGHNA and YSLEER. The J segment lost 9 bases and the V segment lost 3 bases, leaving 11 bases of the junction unmatched. The CDR3, as DNA: TGCGCCAGCAGCCAGATAGCGGGAGGTCCCTCTGGGCAGTACTTC. Its protein product is CASSQIAGGPSGQYF.

The chain uses TRBV10-2 and TRBJ1-1; D gene unclear. The germline gives CDR1 WSHSY, CDR2 SAAADI. V was trimmed by 7 bases and J by 1 base, leaving 4 bases between them. The CDR3 runs to 11 residues. CDR3 in amino acids: CASTENTEAFF. Written as DNA, the CDR3 is TGCGCCAGCACCGAGAACACTGAAGCTTTCTTT.

This clonotype was recorded a few times. The chain is built from TRBV7-2 and TRBJ2-7; either TRBD1 or TRBD2 may fit D (5 bases each). The CDR3 is 14 amino acids. Germline V gene data show CDR1 as SGHTA and CDR2 as FQGNSA. V was cut by 4 bases and J by 6 bases, with 16 bases left in between. The CDR3 coding sequence is TGTGCCAGCAGCTCGTCTGGGACGTCTGCCGAGCAGTACTTC. Translation gives CASSSSGTSAEQYF. Looking up the rest from reference TRBV7-2 and TRBJ2-7 gives the full variable domain: GAGVSQSPSNKVTEKGKDVELRCDPISGHTALYWYRQSLGQGLEFLIYFQGNSAPDKSGLPSDRFSAERTGGSVSTLTIQRTQQEDSAVYLCASSSSGTSAEQYFGPGTRLTVT.

This clonotype appeared many times. The chain carries TRBV7-6 and TRBJ1-1, with TRBD1 matching over 9 bases. Germline V CDR1 and CDR2: SGHVS, FNYEAQ. This CDR3 is 16 amino acids long. V was pared by 5 bases and J by 5 bases, with 12 bases of the junction left unmatched. The DNA for the CDR3 is TGTGCCAGCAGCAATCCTGGGGGACAGGGTGGGACTGAAGCTTTCTTT. It codes for CASSNPGGQGGTEAFF.

The chain employs TRBV14 and TRBJ2-7; no reliable D call. CDR1 SGHDN and CDR2 FVKESK come from the germline V gene. This CDR3 contains 14 residues. V shed 4 bases and J shed 2 bases, with 12 bases lying between them. This CDR3 reads CASSPQTVPYEQYF. In nucleotides, the CDR3 is TGTGCCAGCAGCCCCCAGACGGTACCCTACGAGCAGTACTTC.

At least ten counts were recorded for this clonotype. The DNA for the CDR3 is TGTGCCAGCGGAGAATTTCCGGACAGGGTTCATGAGCAGTTCTTC. It is translated as CASGEFPDRVHEQFF. The chain couples TRBV5-5 to TRBJ2-1; TRBD1 matches 8 bases. V shed 7 bases and J 8 bases; nucleotides not matched to a gene: 14. Germline-derived CDR1 and CDR2 are SGHKS and YYEKEE (reference sequence). This CDR3 is built from 15 residues.